The sequence of this T cell receptor beta chain was determined in a study of T cell changes during pregnancy in multiple sclerosis. Here immunoSEQ multiplex PCR was the method, and the copy in TCRdb shows in-frame clones only, minus some. In the table there are roughly 30,000 clones, around 88% of which are singletons. The sequenced sample was CD4+ T cells from peripheral blood mononuclear cells, obtained in the first trimester of pregnancy. The sequence came from a female donor in good health, enrolled as a control in a pregnancy study.

The CDR3 loop is CASTLGQGRDYGYTF. The CDR3 coding sequence is TGTGCCAGCACCTTGGGGCAGGGGAGAGACTATGGCTACACCTTC. The chain has TRBV6-1 and TRBJ1-2; a possible D gene is TRBD1 (6 bases). V lost 7 bases to trimming and J lost 3 bases, with 18 bases between them. The CDR3 is 15 residues long. CDR1 is MNHNS and CDR2 is SASEGT in the germline V gene.